The following is a TCR beta chain sequence with its context. Its binding antigen is unknown. No per-base quality is available; no much larger clone lies one base away. The data belong to a study of cytomegalovirus exposure and HLA in healthy donors (dated by TCRdb to the late 2010s). With regard to the full study: An earlier analysis of around 600 of the donors reported 250 to 300 Gb of sequence data and roughly 100 million unique TCR beta sequences from roughly 180 million T cells. An early release covering over 500 HLA-typed donors comprised about 320 gigabases of sequencing data and 65 million to 100 million unique TCR sequences. Of the 350 to 400 genotyped donors, approximately 83% fell in the genetic ancestry cluster associated with self-reported Caucasian donors. The aim of the study was to test whether cataloging public T cell receptors could identify signatures of past pathogen exposure. The T cell repertoires of 666 subjects were profiled by immunosequencing and related to cytomegalovirus serostatus. Besides the first cohort of roughly 640 subjects, a separate validation cohort made up of 120 different subjects was used. To predict cytomegalovirus infection status, the study combined high-throughput TCR immunosequencing, statistical association of individual TCRs with disease status, and machine learning. In a later analysis, previously published TCR beta repertoires from more than 500 donors were re-analyzed and high-resolution HLA genotyping was added so that TCR occurrence patterns could be studied. Rather than drawing on any new phenotypic data, the later analysis identified candidate immune exposures from TCR beta sequences and the way those sequences occurred across donors. To decide whether each TCR beta V gene segment behaved as functional or pseudogenic, an earlier analysis of some 600 of the donors relied on high-throughput TCR beta sequencing. Alongside the repertoire data, information on donor age, sex, ethnicity and CMV serostatus was compiled. A later genetic analysis took genome-wide SNP genotypes for about three fifths of the roughly 670 donors and used that subset as a discovery cohort. All discovery cohort repertoires had been generated on a single sequencing platform. HLA typing covered class I and class II loci at four-digit resolution. Typing coverage varied by locus: roughly 620-640 donors for A, B, C, DRB1 and DQB1; more than 500 for DQA1; some 610 for DPA1; approximately 470 for DPB1. Four to six DR-DQ haplotypes were handled as single units for association and clustering, since linkage in the cohort was strong. Across about 380 genotyped donors of the cohort, an average of roughly 200,000 unique TCR beta nucleotide sequences per donor were sequenced, and 15% to 20% of those sequences were non-productive.

Based on the germline V gene, the CDR1 and CDR2 sequences are LGHNA and YNFKEQ. V loses 3 bases at its end and J loses 7 bases; junction bases beyond the gene matches: 9. From its cysteine to its phenylalanine, the CDR3 spans 15 amino acids. Solely the CDR3 DNA is kept, with 45 bases framed from the first base. General conclusions and limits of the study: Assigning TCR associations to individual alleles was difficult when HLA alleles, especially DR and DQ, strongly co-occurred. Specific HLA alleles were associated with roughly 16,000 TCR beta sequences at a false discovery rate of 0.05 in a later analysis. A cluster of highly shared sequence variants was judged likely to represent a technical artifact of the sequencing pipeline. In a later genetic analysis, a missense DCLRE1C variant was associated with V-gene and J-gene trimming of TCR beta chains, and the association was replicated in an independent cohort. It was suggested by the authors that the approach could potentially be generalized to other disease states and immunological phenotypes. Most TCR sequences were seen in very few donors, while some public TCRs were found in many individuals. A total of fewer than 200 TCR beta chains were listed by the study as associated with cytomegalovirus. Compared with the 666-donor mean, donors in an Asian-associated ancestry cluster had fewer N-insertions in productive TCRs, according to a later genetic analysis. Linkage disequilibrium might explain the correlated functional status among segregating V segments, but an unknown experimental factor could not be excluded. In an earlier analysis of some 500 of the donors, most TCR beta V segments were observed in productive rearrangements about 90% or about 30% of the time, broadly matching IMGT annotations. The classifier was reported to diagnose cytomegalovirus status with high specificity and sensitivity in both the original cohort and the validation cohort. The earlier analysis of some 560 of the donors excluded approximately 15 rarely observed V segments, including chromosome 9 orphons, because counts were too low. A later analysis found that HLA-associated TCR beta chains were more clonally expanded and had lower generation probabilities than equally common non-associated chains. In vitro tests confirmed that a few of the cytomegalovirus-associated TCR beta chains recognize cytomegalovirus antigens. The 87-base-pair reads could not distinguish some IMGT-functional V segments, including TRBV6-2 and TRBV6-3, so those segments were excluded. In this cohort, only TCR beta chains were sequenced, and detectable features were limited by the absence of alpha or paired-chain data. The presence/absence analyses assumed that sequencing depth was roughly uniform across donors, and that assumption may not be true. In a later analysis, the rate of TCR association differed among HLA loci, with DRB1 alleles having the most associated TCRs and HLA-C alleles having the fewest. The only immune exposure information available for the cohort was CMV serostatus. According to a later analysis, parvovirus B19, influenza, CMV and Epstein-Barr virus appeared linked to several top co-occurrence clusters. Because HLA typing was unavailable for some donors at each locus, only the typed subset was used in association tests. A further reported finding was that TCR beta sequences accurately predicted the HLA-A and HLA-B alleles for most subjects in the first cohort. According to a later analysis, most CMV-associated TCR beta chains appeared to be HLA-restricted, and the HLA associations seemed to be driven largely by CMV exposure.

Library method: the immunoSEQ multiplex PCR assay. The multiplex PCR relied on a mix of 60 forward primers for TCR Vbeta segments and 13 reverse primers for TCR Jbeta segments. The CDR3 region of rearranged TCR beta genes was amplified from genomic DNA by a multiplex PCR assay. The Illumina HiSeq System was used to sequence the amplified TCR beta libraries as 87-base-pair reads. The study's own analysis went as follows. Across the 500 to 850 repertoires, a later analysis counted 75 million to 90 million unique TCR beta chains, around 10 million of which were shared by at least two donors. Raw reads were error-corrected and collapsed into unique sequences with a nearest-neighbor algorithm that merged closely related sequences to remove PCR and sequencing errors. CDR3 sequences were aligned to IMGT reference sequences to assign V, D and J gene segments. For a sequence to be retained, a match of at least six nucleotides was required to both a V gene segment and a J gene segment. Rearrangements were classified as productive when the CDR3 lacked stop codons and remained in frame with V and J, and all other rearrangements were classified as non-productive. CDR3 was defined according to IMGT convention as the region running from the second conserved V-encoded cysteine to the conserved J-encoded phenylalanine. Sequences without an unambiguous match to a single V gene segment were excluded from the earlier analysis of 587 of the donors. In an earlier analysis of approximately 550 of the donors, V segments were called functional above 56.7% productive rearrangements and were called segregating when the between-donor standard deviation exceeded 5%. A statistical classification framework was developed to diagnose cytomegalovirus status using the catalog of TCR beta chain sequences. V and J gene assignment, in a later analysis, came from comparing TCR nucleotide sequences with IMGT/GENE-DB human TR gene sequences. A later analysis assigned CDR3 sequences and most-parsimonious VDJ recombination scenarios with the TCRdist pipeline. A later analysis defined each TCR beta chain by its CDR3 amino acid sequence plus V-gene family, and excluded reads lacking a unique V-gene family. A later analysis removed 592 highly shared, low-generation-probability nucleotide sequences to deal with suspected cross-contamination and a sequencing artifact. For each public chain, a later analysis derived a clonal expansion index from normalized ranks of inferred template counts within each repertoire. A later analysis computed generation probabilities with a VDJ recombination model fitted to out-of-frame rearrangements, and checked the results against IGoR. A later analysis scored TCR-TCR, TCR-HLA and TCR-CMV co-occurrence with hypergeometric tests, applying a repertoire-size bias correction to TCR pairs. False discovery rates were estimated in a later analysis by permuting HLA or CMV assignments 20 times. In a later analysis, co-occurring TCRs were grouped with DBSCAN, and TCRdist sequence similarity was added when clustering was performed within HLA-allele-positive subsets. Co-occurrence clustering excluded repertoires with fewer than 30,000 or more than 120,000 public chains, plus five with anomalous nucleotide sharing. Entries here come from immuneACCESS through TCRdb and include only in-frame sequences with V and J called. Some clones fail to appear in such tables; in the studies checked, an unresolved V gene covers under half of the shortfall, and the cause of the remainder is unknown. Clonal size and the V and J genes are those of that table, whereas D and trimming came from the DNA. This sample is represented by approximately 150,000 clones; roughly 80% of them were singletons. Of the sample, roughly 4.3% falls within the top ten clones.

In total, over 600 healthy bone marrow donors made up the cohort. At the time of sampling, every cohort member was nominally healthy, though immune exposures that went unrecorded were likely present. The donor tested CMV seropositive and was one of the 289 seropositive cohort members. Each donor provided a peripheral blood sample, and peripheral blood mononuclear cells were used for TCR beta sequencing. The Qiagen DNeasy Blood Extraction Kit was used to extract genomic DNA from the blood cell samples. Sequences were obtained from PBMCs. The chain joins TRBV4-2 to TRBJ1-2; 9 bases in the middle match TRBD1. The sequence derives from a woman in her forties in good health and CMV-seropositive. The CDR3 region has the sequence CASSHPGDRVVGYTF. The DNA reads as follows: TGTGCCAGCAGCCACCCAGGGGACAGGGTGGTTGGCTACACCTTC.